This is a list of T cell receptor beta chains from one sample in a study of T cell changes during pregnancy in multiple sclerosis. Assay: immunoSEQ multiplex PCR; the TCRdb copy retains only in-frame clones and omits some. In the table there are 39,000 or so clones, 90% of which are singletons. The sample in question was CD8+ T cells from peripheral blood mononuclear cells, obtained in the first trimester of pregnancy. The receptors were gathered from a female donor with multiple sclerosis, enrolled in a pregnancy study. Both conserved end residues are part of each CDR3.

cdr3_aa	j_call	v_call
CASSSMGGEHTEAFF	TRBJ1-1	TRBV7-9
CASSTSGELFF	TRBJ2-2	TRBV19
CASSLRDTHIEKLFF	TRBJ1-4	TRBV28
CAISTPGQGPGTDTQYF	TRBJ2-3	TRBV10-3
CASSDMDYEQYF	.	TRBV6-1
CASTNAGVTEAFF	TRBJ1-1	TRBV6-5
CATSLSGANVLTF	TRBJ2-6	TRBV6-5
CASSQSRVAGAPGSYNEQFF	TRBJ2-1	TRBV23-1
CASSPPNEQFF	TRBJ2-1	TRBV7-9
CASTPDSYGYTF	TRBJ1-2	TRBV19
CASSFTVVNTEAFF	TRBJ1-1	TRBV7-3
CASSFLGTGSGSPLHF	TRBJ1-6	TRBV27
CASSSGSGADTQYF	TRBJ2-3	TRBV13
CASSLVGRGTYEQYF	TRBJ2-7	TRBV5-1
CASSLTGAYEQYF	TRBJ2-7	TRBV5-1
CASRRDRASGNTIYF	TRBJ1-3	TRBV6-5
CASSSGLDEQYF	TRBJ2-7	TRBV11-2
CASSPPPDRGASYEQYF	TRBJ2-7	TRBV7-9
CASSPLGGSGELFF	TRBJ2-2	TRBV19
CAWSEQPRGLFF	TRBJ1-4	TRBV30
CASSVFTGASSYEQYF	TRBJ2-7	TRBV2
CASSYHFCGTEAFF	TRBJ1-1	TRBV6-5
CASSFAGDFTYEQYF	TRBJ2-7	TRBV27
CASSDSTSGDTGELFF	TRBJ2-2	TRBV6-4
CASSLTGTGAYEQYF	TRBJ2-7	TRBV27
CASSTGGFEPQHF	TRBJ1-5	TRBV7-9
CASSLPSGPHNEQFF	TRBJ2-1	TRBV7-8
CASSTQGNYGYTF	TRBJ1-2	TRBV6-5
CASALTSSSDDTQYF	TRBJ2-3	TRBV2
CASFEGNTEAFF	TRBJ1-1	TRBV2
CASSPDSGGYTF	TRBJ1-2	TRBV5-4
CASSSNEIESTF	TRBJ1-2	TRBV5-4
CASSHGTESYEQYF	TRBJ2-7	TRBV4-3
CASSHSDSHYQPQHF	TRBJ1-5	TRBV19
CASSWTGLSYEQYF	TRBJ2-7	TRBV5-1
CATTQGDGNQPQHF	TRBJ1-5	TRBV10-3
CASTHGTSVYNEQFF	TRBJ2-1	TRBV6-5
CASSLMTGTYYEQYF	TRBJ2-7	TRBV7-9
CASSQGTGVTEAFF	TRBJ1-1	TRBV4-2
CASSHPDRGRNYGYTF	TRBJ1-2	TRBV23-1
CASSQEPGQGPYEQYF	TRBJ2-7	TRBV4-1
CSVENAGDYEQYF	TRBJ2-7	TRBV29-1
CASSFRGGPGQETQYF	TRBJ2-5	TRBV7-9
CATAGGASGRLLQFF	TRBJ2-1	TRBV27
CASSITGVNTGELFF	TRBJ2-2	TRBV19
CAWIRTGEYGYTF	TRBJ1-2	TRBV30
CASSLSVAGDEYF	TRBJ2-7	TRBV27
CASSMGLGNEQFF	TRBJ2-1	TRBV19
CASSPSGGAESEQYF	TRBJ2-7	TRBV19
CASSKTGGPNYGYTF	TRBJ1-2	TRBV27
CASSSGLTTGGDEQFF	TRBJ2-1	TRBV5-1
CASRKGNSGNTIYF	TRBJ1-3	TRBV19
CASSLGAGDNEKLFF	TRBJ1-4	TRBV7-8
CASSLTWTSGQETQYF	TRBJ2-5	TRBV7-3